One and the same sample provided the 7 T cell receptor beta chains below, sequenced in a study of T cell responses to AZD1222 COVID-19 vaccine. Profiling relied on immunoSEQ multiplex PCR, and the TCRdb table lists in-frame clones only, not all of them. Among under 45,000 clones, 80% to 90% were seen once, and the ten largest hold around a quarter. The sample consisted of peripheral blood, taken 28 days after the second dose of the MenACWY control vaccine. The origin of the receptors is an adult who received the MenACWY meningococcal vaccine as a control.

J is TRBJ1-1 and V is TRBV14; TRBD1 matches 7 bases. V lost 0 bases to trimming and J lost 3 bases; unmatched junction nucleotides: 4. This CDR3 has 15 amino acids. The germline V gene encodes CDR1 SGHDN and CDR2 FVKESK. CDR3 coding DNA: TGTGCCAGCAGCCAAGATAAGGGGGCGTACACTGAAGCTTTCTTT. Encoded protein: CASSQDKGAYTEAFF.

This chain uses TRBV7-9 with TRBJ2-7, with D hard to call. The CDR3 consists of 15 residues. In germline, CDR1 is SEHNR, CDR2 FQNEAQ (reference sequence). V was pared by 5 bases and J by 0 bases, with 14 bases between. The CDR3 protein is CASSARLGSSYEQYF. In nucleotides, the CDR3 is TGTGCCAGCAGCGCCCGCCTGGGCAGCTCCTACGAGCAGTACTTC.

The chain is built from TRBV5-1 and TRBJ2-2; no clear D. The CDR3 loop spans 16 amino acids. In germline, CDR1 is SGHRS, CDR2 YFSETQ. V lost 1 base and J lost 6, with 16 bases in between. The CDR3 DNA reads as TGCGCCAGCAGCTTGTTCGCGCTCCTAGGCCCCGGGGAGCTGTTTTTT. Translating gives CASSLFALLGPGELFF.

V usage is TRBV5-1 and J usage is TRBJ1-4; 7 bases are a match to TRBD1. This CDR3 contains 14 residues. Germline V gene lookup returns CDR1 SGHRS and CDR2 YFSETQ. The V gene end was trimmed by 7 bases and the J gene end by 5 bases; junction bases not matched to a gene: 8. The CDR3, as DNA: TGCGCCAGCCATCCGGGACAGCAGAATGAAAAACTGTTTTTT. It encodes CASHPGQQNEKLFF.

This clone has only one observation. The V gene is TRBV6-5, the J gene TRBJ2-7; the match to TRBD1 covers 8 bases. The CDR3 length is 13 residues. Germline CDR1 and CDR2: MNHEY and SVGAGI. Trimming cost V 6 bases and J 1 base; bases outside gene matches: 2. The CDR3 sequence is CASRTGASYEQYF. DNA of the CDR3: TGTGCCAGCAGGACAGGGGCTTCCTACGAGCAGTACTTC.

The chain joins TRBV30 to TRBJ2-6; 7 nucleotides agree with TRBD1. The CDR3 is 16 residues long. Trimming cost V 2 bases and J 7 bases; bases outside gene matches: 11. The germline V gene encodes CDR1 GTSNPN and CDR2 SVGIG (reference sequence). The CDR3 loop reads CAWSFHRGLGANVLTF. The DNA of the CDR3 is TGTGCCTGGAGTTTCCACAGGGGCCTCGGAGCCAACGTCCTGACTTTC.

The chain is built from TRBV28 and TRBJ1-3, with D perhaps TRBD1 (5 bases). Germline CDR1 and CDR2: MDHEN and SYDVKM. The CDR3 contains 12 residues. V lost 2 bases and J 8 bases, leaving 7 bases between the germline ends. This chain's CDR3 is CASSLGADTIYF. The CDR3 nucleotides are TGTGCCAGCAGTTTAGGGGCGGACACCATATATTTT. Full variable domain (remainder filled in from reference TRBV28 and TRBJ1-3): DVKVTQSSRYLVKRTGEKVFLECVQDMDHENMFWYRQDPGLGLRLIYFSYDVKMKEKGDIPEGYSVSREKKERFSLILESASTNQTSMYLCASSLGADTIYFGEGSWLTVV.